The clone carrying this T cell receptor (beta chain) was detected ten times or more. Its target is not known. This specimen belongs to a study of T-cell reconstitution after alpha-beta-depleted transplantation in children. General study results and limits: Reportedly, roughly two months post-transplant, alpha-beta T cells arose from several hundred expanded graft clones.

Per the germline V gene, CDR1 is SGHTA and CDR2 is FQGNSA. The CDR3 is made up of 16 amino acids. J lost 3 bases, V lost 2 bases, and 7 bases had no gene match. Unique molecular identifiers were used to barcode this TCRbeta library. TCRdb reprocessed the PCR reads with MiXCR, giving one entry per CDR3 protein. The repertoire has about 15,000 distinct CDR3 sequences, approximately 5.3% of them found once; the top ten carry approximately 6.9%. The sequence was obtained from a boy aged 5-17 years with acute lymphoblastic leukemia, due to receive a stem cell transplant. The chain links TRBV7-2 to TRBJ1-5, with 7 positions matching TRBD1. Sequences were derived from PBMCs, sampled before TCRalphabeta/CD19-depleted stem cell transplant. The CDR3 sequence: CASSLWGRGDNQPQHF. In DNA, the CDR3 is TGTGCCAGCAGCTTATGGGGCAGGGGGGACAATCAGCCCCAGCATTTT. The full variable domain, in which reference TRBV7-2 and TRBJ1-5 provide the parts outside the CDR3, is GAGVSQSPSNKVTEKGKDVELRCDPISGHTALYWYRQSLGQGLEFLIYFQGNSAPDKSGLPSDRFSAERTGGSVSTLTIQRTQQEDSAVYLCASSLWGRGDNQPQHFGDGTRLSIL.